The T cell receptor beta chain described here comes from a study of CD8 T cells in Susac syndrome. The length of the CDR3 is 15 residues. CDR1 SGHNT and CDR2 YYREEE come from the germline V gene (reference sequence). V lost 4 bases, J lost 0 bases, and 10 bases lay in between. About 0.5 to 1 ug RNA was reverse transcribed with random hexamers. It was immunoSEQ multiplex PCR that amplified TCR beta CDR3 across 54 Vbeta and 13 Jbeta. A single record per CDR3 protein comes from TCRdb applying MiXCR to the immunoSEQ multiplex PCR reads. The sample shows 170,000 or so distinct CDR3 sequences, roughly 95% of them seen only once. Sequencing of TCR beta was performed on blood CD8+ T cells and on blood CD4+ T cells. Diagnostic criteria for definite or probable disease, in their recently defined form, were met by the patients with Susac syndrome. Negative isolation was used for CD8+ and CD4+ T cells, and FACS enrichment was applied to TEMRA cells.

The chain employs TRBV5-4 and TRBJ2-2; possible D gene TRBD2, 6 bases. The sample was CD4+ T cells from PBMCs. The source is a human donor with Susac syndrome. The DNA of the CDR3 is TGTGCCAGCAGCCAAGGCGGGGCGAACACCGGGGAGCTGTTTTTT. Protein: CASSQGGANTGELFF.